The TCR beta chain described here comes from a study of T cell changes during pregnancy in multiple sclerosis. Clones were read by immunoSEQ multiplex PCR, and TCRdb kept only the in-frame ones, dropping some. The table records around 25,000 clones, just under 85% of them present only once. Germline CDR1 reads MNHEY; CDR2 reads SMNVEV (reference sequence). Trimming took 5 bases from V and 8 from J; bases not matched to a gene: 11. The CDR3 runs to 15 residues. This TCR was sampled from a female donor in good health, enrolled as a control in a pregnancy study. Sample: CD8+ T cells from peripheral blood mononuclear cells, taken in the first trimester of pregnancy. V is TRBV27 and J is TRBJ2-1, with 8 bases lining up with TRBD2. The CDR3 sequence: CASSPYAGGRDEQFF. CDR3 sequence (DNA): TGTGCCAGCAGTCCATATGCGGGAGGTCGGGATGAGCAGTTCTTC.